The 28 T cell receptor beta chains in this list originate from one sample, sequenced in a study of OX40 agonist ivuxolimab in advanced cancers. The method was immunoSEQ multiplex PCR; TCRdb's version includes in-frame clones alone and lacks a portion of them. The table records some 70,000 clones, about 89% of them present only once. This specimen consisted of CD4+ or CD8+ T cells sorted from blood, obtained in a trial of the OX40 agonist ivuxolimab. The receptors were sampled from an adult with an advanced solid tumor such as melanoma, head and neck, liver or kidney cancer.

The chain carries TRBV6-5 and TRBJ2-3; 7 positions agree with TRBD2. The trim removed 10 bases at V and 2 bases at J, leaving 6 bases unmatched. CDR1 and CDR2 from the germline V gene are MNHEY and SVGAGI. The CDR3 length is 13 residues. CDR3 nucleotide sequence: TGTGCCACCAGCGGGGCCCTCACAGATACGCAGTATTTT. This encodes CATSGALTDTQYF.

In this sample, this clone turned up once. This chain joins TRBV5-1 and TRBJ2-3; D gene uncertain. V was cut by 1 base and J by 3 bases, with 9 bases left in between. The CDR3 consists of 14 residues. CDR1 is SGHRS, CDR2 YFSETQ, per germline. The CDR3 region is CASSLPQATDTQYF. CDR3 DNA sequence: TGCGCCAGCAGCTTGCCCCAAGCTACAGATACGCAGTATTTT.

V usage is TRBV29-1 and J usage is TRBJ2-6; D uncertain. CDR1 and CDR2 (germline): SQVTM, ANQGSEA. Trimming took 6 bases from V and 1 from J, leaving 10 bases between them. The CDR3 has 14 amino acids. The CDR3 DNA reads TGCAGCGTCCATCGAGTGTCTGGGGCCAACGTCCTGACTTTC. Its protein is CSVHRVSGANVLTF.

The rearrangement uses TRBV5-1 and TRBJ2-1, with TRBD1 as a possible D gene (7 bases). This CDR3 has 14 amino acids. Germline V lookup: CDR1 SGHRS, CDR2 YFSETQ. Trimming removed 6 bases from V and 4 bases from J, with 14 bases in between. CDR3 sequence reads: CASKQGEVYNEQFF. The DNA for the CDR3 is TGCGCCAGCAAGCAGGGGGAGGTGTACAATGAGCAGTTCTTC. Full variable domain (outside the CDR3, taken from reference TRBV5-1 and TRBJ2-1): KAGVTQTPRYLIKTRGQQVTLSCSPISGHRSVSWYQQTPGQGLQFLFEYFSETQRNKGNFPGRFSGRQFSNSRSEMNVSTLELGDSALYLCASKQGEVYNEQFFGPGTRLTVL.

The V call is TRBV6-5, the J call TRBJ1-5, with D tentatively TRBD1 (5 bases). Germline values: CDR1 MNHEY, CDR2 SVGAGI. The V and J ends lost 6 bases and 0 bases respectively, with 9 bases between them. The CDR3 covers 14 residues. The CDR3 DNA is TGTGCCAGCAGAGACAGCTATAGCAATCAGCCCCAGCATTTT. Translation: CASRDSYSNQPQHF.

This clone came up a few times. The V call is TRBV6-6, the J call TRBJ2-7; 7 nucleotides line up with TRBD1. Germline CDR1 reads MNHNY; CDR2 reads SVGAGI (reference sequence). The CDR3 totals 16 residues. V gave up 5 bases and J gave up 3 bases; unmatched junction bases: 13. The CDR3 protein is CASSRRNGQAYYEQYF. The CDR3 nucleotides are TGTGCCAGCAGTCGACGGAACGGACAGGCTTACTACGAGCAGTACTTC.

The chain combines TRBV11-3 with TRBJ2-5, with 7 positions matching TRBD1. The CDR3 is 15 amino acids. J gave up 4 bases and V 5 bases, and 10 bases lay outside the gene matches. Looked up from germline, CDR1 is SGHNT and CDR2 is YENEEA. The CDR3 nucleotides are TGTGCCAGCAGCAAGCGGACAGGTGTAATAGAGACCCAGTACTTC. Amino acids: CASSKRTGVIETQYF.

This clone was counted only a few times. The chain has TRBV5-4 and TRBJ1-2, with a weak D call TRBD1 (5 bases). Germline V CDR1 and CDR2: SGHNT, YYREEE (reference sequence). The CDR3 length is 14 residues. With 3 bases removed from V and 0 bases from J, the gap between germline ends came to 9 bases. CDR3 DNA: TGTGCCAGCAGCTCGGGGGGGGCTAACTATGGCTACACCTTC. Its translation: CASSSGGANYGYTF.

The chain couples TRBV10-1 to TRBJ1-5; 11 bases are a match to TRBD1. The CDR3 is 13 residues long. V gave up 7 bases and J gave up 5 bases; unmatched junction bases: 1. The V gene's germline CDR1 is WNHNN and CDR2 SYGVQD (reference sequence). As DNA, the CDR3 is TGCGCCAGCACGGGACAGGGGGATCAGCCCCAGCATTTT. Its protein product is CASTGQGDQPQHF.

This chain's CDR3 is CSASGGREQFF. Here the CDR3 DNA reads TGCAGTGCCAGCGGGGGGCGTGAGCAGTTCTTC. The V gene is TRBV20-1, the J gene TRBJ2-1; 9 positions match TRBD2. This CDR3 comprises 11 residues. CDR1 and CDR2 (germline): DFQATT, SNEGSKA (reference sequence). Trimming at V came to 6 bases and at J to 9 bases, leaving 3 bases not matched to a gene.

The rearrangement links TRBV2 to TRBJ2-5; D not resolved. The CDR3 is 12 amino acids. From germline, CDR1 is SNHLY and CDR2 FYNNEI. The V and J ends lost 5 bases and 4 bases respectively, with 8 bases between them. CDR3 sequence (DNA): TGTGCCAGCAGTCCAGCGACAGAGACCCAGTACTTC. Its translation: CASSPATETQYF.

This clone was observed a single time. CDR3 loop: CASSPQGGELNTEAFF. The CDR3 DNA reads TGTGCCAGCTCACCACAGGGAGGGGAGTTGAACACTGAAGCTTTCTTT. The rearrangement uses TRBV18 and TRBJ1-1, with D tentatively TRBD1 (5 bases). Germline CDR1 KGHSH, CDR2 LQKENI. CDR3 length: 16 residues. Trimming left V 1 base short and J 0 bases short, with 12 bases between.

The V gene is TRBV4-3, the J gene TRBJ2-7, with TRBD1 matching over 7 bases. Germline trimming cut 3 bases from V and 3 bases from J; bases unmatched to any gene: 8. This CDR3 spans 15 amino acids. The germline gives CDR1 LGHNA, CDR2 YSLEER. The CDR3 spells CASSHSYRGNYEQYF. The CDR3 coding sequence is TGCGCCAGCAGCCACTCATACAGGGGAAACTACGAGCAGTACTTC.

This clone has only one observation. The rearrangement uses TRBV7-2 and TRBJ1-1; tentative D call: TRBD1 (5 bases). Germline V gene sequence: CDR1 SGHTA, CDR2 FQGNSA. The germline V and J ends were trimmed by 4 bases and 4 bases, with 10 bases remaining between them. The length of the CDR3 is 13 residues. The CDR3 spells CASSSGRRTEAFF. The CDR3 DNA reads TGTGCCAGCAGCTCAGGGCGTCGCACTGAAGCTTTCTTT.

The rearrangement uses TRBV6-5 and TRBJ2-2, with TRBD2 matching over 7 bases. Germline CDR1 and CDR2: MNHEY and SVGAGI. Germline trimming cut 6 bases from V and 6 bases from J; bases unmatched to any gene: 10. The CDR3 is made up of 15 amino acids. The CDR3 DNA follows: TGTGCCAGCAGGACAGCGGGGTTTTTCCCCGGGGAGCTGTTTTTT. This translates into CASRTAGFFPGELFF.

The chain has TRBV10-3 and TRBJ1-2, with unresolved D. The germline V and J ends were trimmed by 8 bases and 5 bases, with 15 bases remaining between them. The CDR3 is made up of 13 amino acids. CDR1 and CDR2 from the germline V gene are ENHRY and SYGVKD. The CDR3 loop reads CAIGRVGLYGYTF. The CDR3, as DNA: TGTGCCATCGGGAGGGTCGGCCTATATGGCTACACCTTC.

The rearrangement uses TRBV7-6 and TRBJ2-2, with D maybe TRBD1 (6 bases). Germline V lookup: CDR1 SGHVS, CDR2 FNYEAQ. The CDR3 spans 15 residues. V lost 1 base and J lost 1, with 7 bases in between. The CDR3 DNA sequence: TGTGCCAGCAGCTTAGGAGGGGGGAACACCGGGGAGCTGTTTTTT. Translating gives CASSLGGGNTGELFF. The full variable domain, rest sourced from reference TRBV7-6 and TRBJ2-2, is GAGVSQSPRYKVTKRGQDVALRCDPISGHVSLYWYRQALGQGPEFLTYFNYEAQQDKSGLPNDRFSAERPEGSISTLTIQRTEQRDSAMYRCASSLGGGNTGELFFGEGSRLTVL.

V and J are TRBV28 and TRBJ2-5; D unresolved. The CDR3 consists of 13 residues. The ends were cut back, 7 bases at V and 6 bases at J, with 15 bases in the middle. Germline assignment: CDR1 MDHEN and CDR2 SYDVKM. The CDR3 region has the DNA TGTGCCAGCACCACCCACGGCCCTCAGACCCAGTACTTC. Its translation is CASTTHGPQTQYF.

Note on this clone: One end of the junction is discordant with germline, which a read error may explain. The V call is TRBV7-7, the J call TRBJ2-1; 7 bases fit TRBD1. There are 14 residues in the CDR3. Per the germline V gene, CDR1 is SSHAT and CDR2 is FNYEAQ (reference sequence). The CDR3 bases are TGTGCTAGCAGCTTAGACAACAGGGGCAATGAGCAGTTCTTC. This encodes CASSLDNRGNEQFF.

This chain uses TRBV7-2 with TRBJ1-6; 7 bases align to TRBD1. The ends lost 1 base at V and 7 bases at J; junction bases unmatched: 10. The germline gives CDR1 SGHTA, CDR2 FQGNSA. There are 17 residues in the CDR3. CDR3 residues: CASSLVGTDRANSPLHF. In DNA, the CDR3 is TGTGCCAGCAGCTTAGTTGGTACCGACAGGGCGAATTCACCCCTCCACTTT.

The gene calls are TRBV18 and TRBJ2-3; 11 nucleotides agree with TRBD2. The CDR3 totals 16 residues. V lost 3 bases, J lost 6 bases, and 8 bases stayed unmatched. The germline V gene encodes CDR1 KGHSH and CDR2 LQKENI. The CDR3 loop reads CASSPMTSGEGDTQYF. The CDR3 nucleotides are TGTGCCAGCTCACCTATGACTAGCGGGGAAGGGGATACGCAGTATTTT.

Here the CDR3 reads CASSDDGNGYTF. The CDR3 nucleotides read TGTGCCAGCAGTGACGACGGGAACGGCTACACCTTC. This sequence joins TRBV2 and TRBJ1-2; D remains unclear. With 3 bases removed from V and 8 bases from J, the gap between germline ends came to 10 bases. Germline CDR1 reads SNHLY; CDR2 reads FYNNEI. The CDR3 totals 12 residues.

The chain has TRBV18 and TRBJ2-7, with a possible D match to TRBD2 (6 bases). This CDR3 is 16 amino acids long. Germline lookup yields CDR1 KGHSH and CDR2 LQKENI. V lost 2 bases, J lost 5 bases, and 19 bases lay in between. The CDR3 loop reads CASSPSRGSTSNEQYF. In DNA, the CDR3 is TGTGCCAGCTCACCAAGTCGGGGGAGTACGTCGAACGAGCAGTACTTC. Complete variable domain (other parts from reference TRBV18 and TRBJ2-7): NAGVMQNPRHLVRRRGQEARLRCSPMKGHSHVYWYRQLPEEGLKFMVYLQKENIIDESGMPKERFSAEFPKEGPSILRIQQVVRGDSAAYFCASSPSRGSTSNEQYFGPGTRLTVT.

The J gene is TRBJ2-4, the V gene TRBV5-4, with D perhaps TRBD2 (6 bases). The germline V gene encodes CDR1 SGHNT and CDR2 YYREEE (reference sequence). V gave up 4 bases and J gave up 6 bases, with 14 bases separating them. The CDR3 extends over 14 amino acids. The CDR3 DNA follows: TGTGCCAGCAGCCGGGGGACCGGTGGAAACATTCAGTACTTC. This translates into CASSRGTGGNIQYF.

This chain connects TRBV19 to TRBJ2-2; a possible D gene is TRBD1 (5 bases). In germline, CDR1 is LNHDA, CDR2 SQIVND (reference sequence). The CDR3 totals 16 residues. Trimming pared 0 bases from V and 5 bases from J, leaving 13 bases between. CDR3 in DNA: TGTGCCAGTAGTATAGAAGGTAGTAGACAGACCGGGGAGCTGTTTTTT. It translates to CASSIEGSRQTGELFF.

The chain couples TRBV7-2 to TRBJ2-5; 10 nucleotides line up with TRBD2. The V segment lost 5 bases and the J segment 2 bases; nucleotides outside the gene matches: 11. Looked up from germline, CDR1 is SGHTA and CDR2 is FQGNSA. This CDR3 has 17 residues. The CDR3 bases are TGTGCCAGCAGCCAATGGAGCGGGAGGGCCTTACAAGAGACCCAGTACTTC. Translation gives CASSQWSGRALQETQYF.

This chain connects TRBV27 to TRBJ2-3; D is unresolved. V lost 2 bases, J lost 6 bases, and 12 bases lay in between. The CDR3 length is 14 residues. Germline CDR1 and CDR2: MNHEY and SMNVEV (reference sequence). The CDR3: CASSLRSSMDTQYF. CDR3 DNA sequence: TGTGCCAGCAGTTTAAGGTCCTCAATGGATACGCAGTATTTT.

J is TRBJ2-7 and V is TRBV19; D is ambiguous. Germline V lookup: CDR1 LNHDA, CDR2 SQIVND (reference sequence). The CDR3 has 13 residues. Trimming shortened V by 2 bases and J by 7 bases, and 12 bases separated the two germline ends. The CDR3 nucleotides are TGTGCCAGTAGTATACGGGTATCTTGGGAGCAGTACTTC. This encodes CASSIRVSWEQYF.